The 12 T cell receptor beta chains in this list originate from one sample, sequenced in a study of CD8+ T cells in alopecia areata. cDNA serving as the sequencing template came from extracted, reverse transcribed RNA. TCRdb's table, derived via immunoSEQ multiplex PCR, lists solely in-frame clones and lacks some. The table shows hundreds of thousands of clones, with about 62% occurring only once. Treatment denoted: oral pan-JAK inhibitor, 5-10 mg twice daily. Sample: CD4+ T cells sorted from blood, taken at week 52, from a patient treated with tofacitinib. The receptors shown here come from a human donor with alopecia areata.

This clone was counted between two and nine times. The rearrangement joins TRBV4-2 to TRBJ2-1; TRBD2 might be the D (5 bases). Germline CDR1 and CDR2: LGHNA and YNFKEQ. Trimming stripped 4 bases from V and 7 bases from J, with 11 bases between. This CDR3 spans 13 amino acids. The CDR3 reads CASSLFRGNEQFF. The CDR3 DNA reads TGTGCCAGCAGCCTTTTTCGCGGGAATGAGCAGTTCTTC.

The V call is TRBV25-1, the J call TRBJ2-4; a weak D match, TRBD1 (5 bases). V was cut by 6 bases and J by 0 bases, with 6 bases left in between. CDR3 size: 13 residues. Germline V gene lookup returns CDR1 MGHDK and CDR2 SYGVNS. CDR3 in amino acids: CASRGVAKNIQYF. DNA of the CDR3: TGTGCCAGCAGAGGGGTAGCCAAAAACATTCAGTACTTC. The complete variable domain, with remaining parts taken from reference TRBV25-1 and TRBJ2-4, reads EADIYQTPRYLVIGTGKKITLECSQTMGHDKMYWYQQDPGMELHLIHYSYGVNSTEKGDLSSESTVSRIRTEHFPLTLESARPSHTSQYLCASRGVAKNIQYFGAGTRLSVL.

This chain uses TRBV11-2 with TRBJ1-6, with TRBD1 as a possible D gene (5 bases). The CDR3 contains 15 residues. Trimming shortened V by 6 bases and J by 3 bases, and 12 bases separated the two germline ends. Germline assignment: CDR1 SGHAT and CDR2 FQNNGV. For the CDR3, the DNA is TGTGCCAGCAGGCAACCGGGGCGCTATAATTCACCCCTCCACTTT. Protein sequence: CASRQPGRYNSPLHF. Complete variable domain (other parts from reference TRBV11-2 and TRBJ1-6): EAGVAQSPRYKIIEKRQSVAFWCNPISGHATLYWYQQILGQGPKLLIQFQNNGVVDDSQLPKDRFSAERLKGVDSTLKIQPAKLEDSAVYLCASRQPGRYNSPLHFGNGTRLTVT.

The chain recombines TRBV25-1 with TRBJ2-7, with D unclear. The CDR3 totals 13 residues. The V end was cut by 3 bases, the J end by 1 base, with 7 bases between. From germline, CDR1 is MGHDK and CDR2 SYGVNS. CDR3 sequence: CASSEVGSYEQYF. CDR3 nucleotides: TGTGCCAGCAGTGAGGTCGGGTCCTACGAGCAGTACTTC.

This clone was counted only a few times. CDR3 coding DNA: TGCAGCGTTGAAGCCTACTGGGGCCCGGGTTACAATGAGCAGTTCTTC. This translates into CSVEAYWGPGYNEQFF. V is TRBV29-1 and J is TRBJ2-1; D is perhaps TRBD1 (5 bases). Trimming took off 1 base at V and 4 bases at J, with 17 bases between the two ends. The CDR3 extends over 16 amino acids. Germline V CDR1 and CDR2: SQVTM, ANQGSEA.

The chain has TRBV30 and TRBJ1-1; D is possibly TRBD1 (6 bases). Germline lookup yields CDR1 GTSNPN and CDR2 SVGIG (reference sequence). This CDR3 is built from 11 residues. V gave up 5 bases and J gave up 8 bases, with 12 bases separating them. DNA of the CDR3: TGTGCCTGGCAGAAAGGGACAGAAGCTTTCTTT. It specifies CAWQKGTEAFF.

This chain uses TRBV30 with TRBJ2-3; maybe TRBD1 (5 bases). Germline CDR1 GTSNPN, CDR2 SVGIG (reference sequence). CDR3 length equals 13 residues. The V and J ends lost 5 bases and 1 base respectively, with 10 bases between them. The CDR3, as DNA: TGTGCCTGGGAAGAACAGGGCACAGATACGCAGTATTTT. Translation: CAWEEQGTDTQYF.

The V call is TRBV15, the J call TRBJ1-3; 9 bases are a match to TRBD1. Trimming cost V 4 bases and J 4 bases; bases outside gene matches: 8. The CDR3 extends over 16 amino acids. Per germline, CDR1 LNHNV and CDR2 YYDKDF (reference sequence). CDR3 residues: CATSTRTGEIGNTIYF. CDR3 DNA sequence: TGTGCCACCAGCACCCGGACAGGGGAGATCGGAAACACCATATATTTT.

V and J are TRBV5-4 and TRBJ2-1; D not certain. Trimming took off 0 bases at V and 5 bases at J, with 6 bases between the two ends. The CDR3 is 13 residues long. CDR1 is SGHNT and CDR2 is YYREEE in the germline V gene (reference sequence). The CDR3 spells CASSLGENNEQFF. CDR3 nucleotide sequence: TGTGCCAGCAGCTTGGGAGAAAACAATGAGCAGTTCTTC.

V usage is TRBV30 and J usage is TRBJ2-7, with a possible D match to TRBD2 (6 bases). The V gene's germline CDR1 is GTSNPN and CDR2 SVGIG (reference sequence). This CDR3 has 14 amino acids. The ends were cut back, 3 bases at V and 4 bases at J, with 16 bases in the middle. Written as DNA, the CDR3 is TGTGCCTGGAGCGTTGGACCTGGGACTTACGAGCAGTACTTC. Amino acid sequence: CAWSVGPGTYEQYF.

This sequence joins TRBV6-1 and TRBJ1-1, with a weak D call TRBD1 (6 bases). Germline V gene data show CDR1 as MNHNS and CDR2 as SASEGT. The ends were cut back, 1 base at V and 1 base at J, with 13 bases in the middle. This CDR3 is 16 amino acids long. CDR3 DNA: TGTGCCAGCAGTGAAGGTCAGGGGCGGCCGAACACTGAAGCTTTCTTT. Translating gives CASSEGQGRPNTEAFF.

This sequence joins TRBV11-3 and TRBJ2-1, with D tentatively TRBD2 (6 bases). Germline CDR1 and CDR2: SGHNT and YENEEA. The V and J ends lost 5 bases and 1 base respectively, with 18 bases between them. The length of the CDR3 is 17 residues. The CDR3 is CASSHQLGGKSYNEQFF. CDR3 nucleotide sequence: TGTGCCAGCAGCCACCAACTGGGAGGAAAATCCTACAATGAGCAGTTCTTC.